This T cell receptor beta chain was documented in a study of tumor and adjacent non-tumor tissue in lung cancer. Whole-study findings and limits: Compared with tumor, normal lung showed significantly lower TCR diversity. Tumor TCR diversity, when higher, was linked to shorter survival.

TCRbeta libraries were built with three rounds of nested PCR, modified from ARM-PCR. Each CDR3 protein gets one entry after TCRdb re-called the multiplex PCR reads with MiXCR. The sample contains some 100,000 distinct CDR3 sequences, 80% of which appear only once. About this clonotype: The antigen remains undetermined. It is likely a read error, because the conserved phenylalanine at the end of the CDR3 is missing.

RNA was extracted from bulk tissue without any cell sorting. The normal lung tissue was taken more than 3 cm from the tumor edge. Germline loops: CDR1 MNHEY, CDR2 SVGAGI. The CDR3 covers 14 residues. The source is a man between 60 and 70 years old with small cell lung cancer. The chain is built from TRBV6-5 and TRBJ1-6, with a weak D call TRBD1 (5 bases). The sample taken for sequencing was distant non-tumor lung tissue. For the CDR3, the DNA is TGTGTCAGCAGTTATGGGGCTTATAATTCACACCTCCACTTA. This codes for CVSSYGAYNSHLHL.